This TCR beta chain was profiled in a study of CD8+ T cells in alopecia areata. About the research overall: The approximately 6-11-week-old female C3H/HeJ mice were given skin taken from approximately 6-13-month-old C3H/HeJ graft donors that had spontaneous alopecia.

Combined cutaneous lymph node cells underwent sorting by CD4, CD8alpha, NKG2D, NKG2ACE and additional markers. General study points: Scalp data also include sequences from resident alphabeta T cells of normal skin. Affected scalp, especially in alopecia totalis/universalis, had a higher clonality than normal scalp did. Sharing of TCRs across patients appeared less clear than in mice, possibly for HLA-related reasons.

This clone was seen ten or more times. Its target is not known. Germline and genes: mouse. From the germline J gene comes the end of the CDR3, since the read stops 4 residues before it. The same CDR3 also results from other DNA sequences found in this sample. Germline V gene sequence: CDR1 NSHNY, CDR2 SYGAGN. There are 14 residues in the CDR3. The V end lost 0 bases, the J end lost 0 bases, and 6 bases lay between the germline ends. RNA extraction was followed by reverse transcription into cDNA, which acted as the sequencing template. Method: immunoSEQ multiplex PCR; TCRdb's copy keeps in-frame clones and lacks some. The sample yields around 290,000 clones, without any singletons.

This receptor was obtained from a C3H/HeJ mouse with alopecia areata. Strain haplotype (MHC): H2-k. The V gene is TRBV13-1, the J gene TRBJ1-1; the D is unclear. Source material: CD4+ T cells sorted from a lymph node. The CDR3 loop reads CASSDDNANTEVFF. The covered CDR3 bases are TGTGCCAGCAGTGATGACAATGCAAACACA.